The 28 T cell receptor beta chains reported below all come from one sample, sequenced in a study of T cell repertoires in aging, cancer and after chemotherapy. Multiplex touch-down PCR with TRB-A/B primers amplified rearranged V-D-J TRB sequences. TCRdb fed the multiplex PCR reads into MiXCR, producing one record per CDR3 protein. This repertoire shows 7,500 to 8,500 distinct CDR3 sequences, 25% to 40% found once; its top ten account for roughly a tenth. The template was genomic DNA from peripheral blood, not RNA. Source material: blood. Receptors originate from a human donor in good health.

CDR3 amino acids: CASSPGVTYEQYF. CDR3 DNA sequence: TGTGCCAGCTCACCGGGGGTTACCTACGAGCAGTACTTC. The gene calls are TRBV18 and TRBJ2-7, with D perhaps given as TRBD1 or TRBD2 (5 bases each). Germline values: CDR1 KGHSH, CDR2 LQKENI. V was shortened by 3 bases and J by 2 bases, with 8 bases between the two germline ends. This CDR3 comprises 13 residues.

This clonotype has only a few counts. This chain connects TRBV12-3 or TRBV12-4 to TRBJ2-7, with D perhaps assigned TRBD1 or TRBD2 (5 bases each). The CDR3 covers 15 residues. Between the trimmed V and J ends, which lost 3 bases and 5 bases, there was a span of 17 bases. The CDR3 DNA reads as TGTGCCAGCAGTTTGCCGGGGCTGCCTCCCGACGAGCAGTACTTC. Translation gives CASSLPGLPPDEQYF.

This clonotype was seen a handful of times. This chain connects TRBV6-2 or TRBV6-3 to TRBJ2-3, with TRBD2 identical over 8 bases. Trimming removed 2 bases from V and 4 bases from J; junction bases left unmatched: 8. This CDR3 is 16 amino acids long. Germline CDR1 reads MNHEY; CDR2 reads SVGEGT. For the CDR3, the DNA is TGTGCCAGCAGTTACGTCGCGGGGGGTTCTTCAGATACGCAGTATTTT. This codes for CASSYVAGGSSDTQYF.

This clonotype occurred a few times. The CDR3: CASSPPERNIQYF. The DNA of the CDR3 is TGTGCCAGCTCACCACCGGAGAGAAACATTCAGTACTTC. The chain carries TRBV18 and TRBJ2-7; D is uncertain. The last part of the DNA fits TRBJ2-4 better; the J call may be wrong. This CDR3 has 13 residues. CDR1 KGHSH and CDR2 LQKENI come from the germline V gene.

By proportion, this clonotype is medium-sized. V is TRBV6-5 and J is TRBJ1-2; D unclear. The CDR3 consists of 15 residues. The germline V gene has CDR1 MNHEY and CDR2 SVGAGI. Trimming cost V 3 bases and J 8 bases, with 19 bases left between them. CDR3 DNA: TGTGCCAGCAGTTATTCCGGAGGGTCAACGGGGGGCTACACCTTC. Translated, it gives CASSYSGGSTGGYTF.

V usage is TRBV15 and J usage is TRBJ2-1, with D possibly being TRBD2 (5 bases). The CDR3 consists of 15 residues. With 1 base removed from V and 0 bases from J, the gap between germline ends came to 7 bases. The germline gives CDR1 LNHNV, CDR2 YYDKDF (reference sequence). The CDR3 DNA sequence: TGTGCCACCAGCAGAGGAGGGAGCTCCTACAATGAGCAGTTCTTC. Amino acid sequence: CATSRGGSSYNEQFF.

V gene TRBV7-2 combines with J gene TRBJ2-7, with 9 bases aligning to TRBD1. CDR3 length equals 18 residues. CDR1 SGHTA and CDR2 FQGNSA come from the germline V gene. V gave up 1 base and J gave up 0 bases; unmatched junction bases: 10. The CDR3 spells CASSLEGGDRAHSYEQYF. The DNA for the CDR3 is TGTGCCAGCAGCTTAGAGGGTGGGGACAGGGCCCACTCCTACGAGCAGTACTTC. The full variable domain, with the rest looked up from reference TRBV7-2 and TRBJ2-7, is GAGVSQSPSNKVTEKGKDVELRCDPISGHTALYWYRQSLGQGLEFLIYFQGNSAPDKSGLPSDRFSAERTGGSVSTLTIQRTQQEDSAVYLCASSLEGGDRAHSYEQYFGPGTRLTVT.

The chain carries TRBV6-5 and TRBJ2-2; D ambiguous. This CDR3 has 15 residues. CDR1 is MNHEY and CDR2 is SVGAGI in the germline V gene. Trimming took off 6 bases at V and 2 bases at J, with 13 bases between the two ends. The CDR3: CASSPRPRNTGELFF. The CDR3 DNA follows: TGTGCCAGCAGCCCCCGGCCAAGAAACACCGGGGAGCTGTTTTTT.

The rearrangement links TRBV5-6 to TRBJ1-5; the D gene is possibly TRBD1 (5 bases). The germline V gene has CDR1 SGHDT and CDR2 YYEEEE. The V and J ends lost 0 bases and 2 bases respectively, with 9 bases between them. The CDR3 extends over 15 amino acids. CDR3 nucleotides: TGTGCCAGCAGCTTGGTAGGGGAAGGCAATCAGCCCCAGCATTTT. Its protein product is CASSLVGEGNQPQHF.

This clonotype is categorized as medium-sized. The chain combines TRBV29-1 with TRBJ2-1; no clear D. The CDR3 runs 12 residues. The germline V gene has CDR1 SQVTM and CDR2 ANQGSEA. Trimming removed 6 bases from V and 6 bases from J, with 12 bases in between. The CDR3 spells CSVSTDFNEQFF. CDR3 bases: TGCAGCGTGTCAACAGATTTCAATGAGCAGTTCTTC.

This clonotype has only one observation. A junction boundary mismatches the germline segment, possibly from a read error. The chain couples TRBV6-1 to TRBJ2-3, with 9 bases aligning to TRBD1. Looked up from germline, CDR1 is MNHNS and CDR2 is SASEGT. CDR3 length: 16 residues. The CDR3 region is CASSEVYRGQHRYAVF. Written as DNA, the CDR3 is TGTGCCAGCAGTGAGGTGTACAGGGGGCAGCACAGATACGCAGTATTT.

The chain recombines TRBV4-2 with TRBJ1-2; D is perhaps TRBD1 (6 bases). The CDR3 is 13 amino acids. The V gene lost 5 bases and the J gene lost 5 bases, with 12 bases spanning the gap. Germline V lookup: CDR1 LGHNA, CDR2 YNFKEQ. CDR3: CASSEDSRYGYTF. CDR3 sequence (DNA): TGTGCCAGCAGCGAGGACAGCCGGTATGGCTACACCTTC.

This clonotype was seen a few times. The chain uses TRBV19 and TRBJ1-2; no clear D. The CDR3 has 15 amino acids. Germline lookup yields CDR1 LNHDA and CDR2 SQIVND (reference sequence). V lost 2 bases, J lost 1 base, and 11 bases lay in between. CDR3 amino acids: CASSISDTNNYGYTF. CDR3 nucleotide sequence: TGTGCCAGTAGTATAAGTGACACAAATAACTATGGCTACACCTTC.

The chain links TRBV7-9 to TRBJ2-2; D not resolved. CDR1 is SEHNR and CDR2 is FQNEAQ in the germline V gene (reference sequence). V lost 0 bases and J lost 0, with 2 bases in between. The CDR3 loop spans 14 amino acids. DNA for the CDR3: TGTGCCAGCAGCTTAGCAGCGAACACCGGGGAGCTGTTTTTT. Protein: CASSLAANTGELFF.

This clonotype occurred once. The junction departs from the called germline gene at one end, perhaps through a read error. V is TRBV5-3 and J is TRBJ2-2; a possible D gene is TRBD1 (5 bases). TRBV5-3 is recorded as an ORF, its role being uncertain. This CDR3 contains 15 residues. CDR3 residues: CASSFGHQPTGELFF. CDR3 DNA: TGCGCCAGCAGCTTTGGACACCAACCCACCGGGGAGCTGTTTTTT.

This rearrangement joins TRBV6-1 to TRBJ2-1; possibly TRBD2 for D (5 bases). The V end lost 4 bases, the J end lost 9 bases, and 13 bases lay between the germline ends. Per germline, CDR1 MNHNS and CDR2 SASEGT. This CDR3 spans 13 amino acids. The CDR3 bases are TGTGCCAGCAGTGGGGGAGCGGAGAGTGAGCAGTTCTTC. Translation: CASSGGAESEQFF.

This clonotype has more than one count but fewer than ten. This chain connects TRBV5-4 to TRBJ1-4; D not resolved. CDR3 size: 14 residues. V was clipped by 1 base and J by 3 bases, with 7 bases between them. Germline CDR1 reads SGHNT; CDR2 reads YYREEE (reference sequence). CDR3 coding DNA: TGTGCCAGCAGCTTGAGGCCAGCTAATGAAAAACTGTTTTTT. This codes for CASSLRPANEKLFF.

The chain links TRBV11-2 to TRBJ1-3; TRBD1 is a possible D gene (6 bases). CDR1 SGHAT and CDR2 FQNNGV come from the germline V gene. The CDR3 covers 16 residues. V was clipped by 1 base and J by 4 bases, with 14 bases between them. The CDR3 is CASSLGAGVRGNTIYF. The CDR3 DNA follows: TGTGCCAGCAGCTTAGGGGCAGGGGTGCGCGGAAACACCATATATTTT.

This chain connects TRBV6-2 or TRBV6-3 to TRBJ1-6; unclear D gene. Germline V lookup: CDR1 MNHEY, CDR2 SVGEGT. The V gene lost 10 bases and the J gene lost 8 bases, with 9 bases spanning the gap. This CDR3 comprises 11 residues. In DNA form, the CDR3 reads TGTGCCACCGGGAGGGATTCACCCCTCCACTTT. It codes for CATGRDSPLHF.

This clonotype was counted a few times. The chain couples TRBV29-1 to TRBJ1-1, with TRBD1 identical over 7 bases. CDR3 length equals 14 residues. In germline, CDR1 is SQVTM, CDR2 ANQGSEA. Unmatched junction bases numbered 6, after V lost 5 bases and J lost 0 bases. The chain's CDR3 is CSVLPGQMNTEAFF. The CDR3 DNA follows: TGCAGCGTTCTACCGGGACAGATGAACACTGAAGCTTTCTTT.

The CDR3 nucleotides read TGTGCCACCAGCGGGAGACGGAGCCTAAACACTGAAGCTTTCTTT. This codes for CATSGRRSLNTEAFF. The chain couples TRBV15 to TRBJ1-1; D remains ambiguous. V gave up 5 bases and J gave up 2 bases, with 15 bases separating them. This CDR3 region has 15 residues. Germline CDR1 is LNHNV and CDR2 is YYDKDF (reference sequence).

The CDR3 sequence is CASSVDPGLAYEQYF. In DNA, the CDR3 is TGTGCCAGCAGCGTAGACCCGGGACTAGCCTACGAGCAGTACTTC. V and J are TRBV7-2 and TRBJ2-7; TRBD2 aligns across 8 bases. Per the germline V gene, CDR1 is SGHTA and CDR2 is FQGNSA. After removal of 5 bases from V and 2 bases from J, the junction contained 8 bases not matched to a gene. This CDR3 has 15 amino acids.

The chain carries TRBV6-1 and TRBJ2-1; 8 bases are shared with TRBD1. After removal of 4 bases from V and 9 bases from J, the junction contained 8 bases not matched to a gene. The CDR3 sequence is 14 residues long. The V gene's germline CDR1 is MNHNS and CDR2 SASEGT. CDR3: CASSGAQGAGEQFF. For the CDR3, the DNA is TGTGCCAGCAGTGGGGCCCAGGGGGCGGGTGAGCAGTTCTTC.

The chain is built from TRBV4-3 and TRBJ1-4, with 7 nucleotides matching TRBD1. The CDR3 contains 15 residues. The V gene's germline CDR1 is LGHNA and CDR2 YSLEER. Unmatched junction bases numbered 11, after V lost 5 bases and J lost 8 bases. CDR3 sequence: CASSSRQGGGEKLFF. The DNA for the CDR3 is TGCGCCAGCAGCTCGCGACAGGGTGGGGGGGAAAAACTGTTTTTT.

The rearrangement joins TRBV28 to TRBJ2-5; D may be TRBD2 (6 bases). The V gene lost 3 bases and the J gene lost 2 bases, with 10 bases spanning the gap. The CDR3 is made up of 14 amino acids. Germline CDR1 is MDHEN and CDR2 is SYDVKM. The CDR3 sequence is CASSFWGVQETQYF. The CDR3 coding sequence is TGTGCCAGCAGTTTCTGGGGGGTACAAGAGACCCAGTACTTC.

J is TRBJ2-5 and V is TRBV6-1; D gene ambiguous. The CDR3 has 13 residues. Between the trimmed V and J ends, which lost 3 bases and 6 bases, there was a span of 11 bases. Germline-derived CDR1 and CDR2 are MNHNS and SASEGT. The CDR3 region is CASSDSILKTQYF. CDR3 in DNA: TGTGCCAGCAGTGATAGTATTCTGAAGACCCAGTACTTC.

This clonotype was recorded a few times. This rearrangement joins TRBV12-3 or TRBV12-4 to TRBJ2-4; 9 bases agree with TRBD1. The CDR3 runs 19 residues. The J segment lost 1 base and the V segment lost 1 base, leaving 11 bases of the junction unmatched. The CDR3 DNA is TGTGCCAGCAGTTTAGGGACAGGGGATCCTAAGTGGGCCAAAAACATTCAGTACTTC. It is translated as CASSLGTGDPKWAKNIQYF.

The chain has TRBV5-1 and TRBJ2-3, with D tentatively TRBD2 (6 bases). Germline V gives CDR1 SGHRS, CDR2 YFSETQ. V lost 4 bases and J 2 bases, leaving 14 bases between the germline ends. This CDR3 comprises 15 residues. The CDR3, as DNA: TGCGCCAGCAGCCCCGTTTGGGGGGACACAGATACGCAGTATTTT. Protein: CASSPVWGDTDTQYF.